The 5 T cell receptor beta chains below all came from one sample that was sequenced in a study of beta chain features in type 1 diabetes. Of the isolated RNA, all was reverse transcribed, and so the sequenced material was expressed TCRB transcripts. Libraries were prepared by immunoSEQ multiplex PCR; TCRdb keeps only in-frame clonotypes and omits some of them. The sample consists of almost 350,000 clones, 20% of them appearing once. The sample consisted of naive CD4+ T cells from blood. All receptors derive from a woman aged 18-30 years in good health.

The chain is built from TRBV23-1 and TRBJ2-5; weak D call: TRBD1 (5 bases). TRBV23-1 has ORF status, its function being uncertain. The CDR3 totals 16 residues. V was shortened by 4 bases and J by 1 base, with 16 bases between the two germline ends. The CDR3 protein is CASSREQTEVQETQYF. CDR3 bases: TGCGCCAGCAGTCGGGAACAGACAGAAGTCCAAGAGACCCAGTACTTC.

The chain is built from TRBV6-1 and TRBJ2-1; TRBD1 agrees at 9 bases. Trimming at V came to 6 bases and at J to 4 bases, leaving 7 bases not matched to a gene. The CDR3 contains 15 residues. Germline CDR1 MNHNS, CDR2 SASEGT. CDR3: CASRSTGGGYNEQFF. The CDR3 DNA sequence: TGTGCCAGCAGGTCTACAGGGGGCGGATACAATGAGCAGTTCTTC.

This clone was detected only a few times. The chain combines TRBV11-2 with TRBJ2-1; TRBD1 is a possible D gene (6 bases). V lost 4 bases and J 1 base, leaving 23 bases between the germline ends. The CDR3 has 19 amino acids. Looked up from germline, CDR1 is SGHAT and CDR2 is FQNNGV. The CDR3 nucleotides read TGTGCCAGCAGCTCCTACACGGGAAATACACAGGGATCCTACAATGAGCAGTTCTTC. Translating it yields CASSSYTGNTQGSYNEQFF.

In DNA, the CDR3 is TGTGCCAGCAGTATTGACAGGGGGGACTATGGCTACACCTTC. This translates into CASSIDRGDYGYTF. The chain links TRBV2 to TRBJ1-2, with TRBD1 matching over 9 bases. Losses at the gene ends were 5 bases for V and 3 bases for J; bases not matched to a gene: 4. From germline, CDR1 is SNHLY and CDR2 FYNNEI. This CDR3 spans 14 amino acids. Full variable domain (remainder filled in from reference TRBV2 and TRBJ1-2): EPEVTQTPSHQVTQMGQEVILRCVPISNHLYFYWYRQILGQKVEFLVSFYNNEISEKSEIFDDQFSVERPDGSNFTLKIRSTKLEDSAMYFCASSIDRGDYGYTFGSGTRLTVV.

The chain uses TRBV5-1 and TRBJ2-3, with D possibly TRBD1 on 6 matching bases. Trimming shortened V by 0 bases and J by 0 bases, and 11 bases separated the two germline ends. The CDR3 length is 16 residues. The V gene's germline CDR1 is SGHRS and CDR2 YFSETQ. CDR3 in DNA: TGCGCCAGCAGCTTGGATGGGACACCTAGCACAGATACGCAGTATTTT. It specifies CASSLDGTPSTDTQYF.